These 7 T cell receptor beta chains were sequenced from one sample in a study of T cell repertoires in cytomegalovirus infection. TCRdb re-derived calls from the reads in MiXCR, one entry per CDR3 protein. This sample carries a few hundred thousand distinct CDR3 sequences, 25% to 35% of them seen once, and the ten largest clones take about 19%. Their antigen targets remain unknown. Source: cultured PBMCs, taken from culture after CMV antigen stimulation. These receptors all come from a human donor in good health (CMV status not recorded). Some clones in this sample may be carry-over from other donors' samples.

The chain has TRBV7-6 and TRBJ2-2; the D is unclear. V was shortened by 5 bases and J by 1 base, with 11 bases between the two germline ends. The CDR3 loop spans 15 amino acids. The V gene's germline CDR1 is SGHVS and CDR2 FNYEAQ. CDR3 region: CASSPPALNTGELFF. The CDR3 DNA follows: TGTGCCAGCAGCCCTCCAGCGCTGAACACCGGGGAGCTGTTTTTT. Full variable domain (rest looked up from reference TRBV7-6 and TRBJ2-2): GAGVSQSPRYKVTKRGQDVALRCDPISGHVSLYWYRQALGQGPEFLTYFNYEAQQDKSGLPNDRFSAERPEGSISTLTIQRTEQRDSAMYRCASSPPALNTGELFFGEGSRLTVL.

This clonotype was seen a handful of times. The rearrangement uses TRBV7-9 and TRBJ2-7, with 7 nucleotides matching TRBD2. Germline loops: CDR1 SEHNR, CDR2 FQNEAQ (reference sequence). The J segment lost 3 bases and the V segment lost 3 bases, leaving 8 bases of the junction unmatched. The CDR3 totals 15 residues. The CDR3 loop reads CASSFAGESGYEQYF. The CDR3 coding sequence is TGTGCCAGCAGCTTCGCGGGAGAGTCGGGCTACGAGCAGTACTTC.

The gene calls are TRBV7-3 and TRBJ2-1, with 14 bases identical to TRBD2. The germline V gene encodes CDR1 SGHTA and CDR2 FQGTGA. The CDR3 loop spans 19 amino acids. V gave up 2 bases and J gave up 4 bases; unmatched junction bases: 10. This chain's CDR3 is CASSLLGQGTSGRYNEQFF. The DNA of the CDR3 is TGTGCCAGCAGCTTATTGGGACAGGGGACTAGCGGGAGATACAATGAGCAGTTCTTC. The entire variable domain, with the rest obtained from reference TRBV7-3 and TRBJ2-1, is as follows: GAGVSQTPSNKVTEKGKYVELRCDPISGHTALYWYRQSLGQGPEFLIYFQGTGAADDSGLPNDRFFAVRPEGSVSTLKIQRTERGDSAVYLCASSLLGQGTSGRYNEQFFGPGTRLTVL.

J is TRBJ1-2 and V is TRBV7-4; TRBD1 agrees at 10 bases. CDR3 size: 13 residues. The ends lost 4 bases at V and 7 bases at J; junction bases unmatched: 3. Germline V gene sequence: CDR1 SGHVT, CDR2 SQSDAQ. This CDR3 is CASSYRQGAGYTF. The CDR3 DNA sequence: TGTGCCAGCAGCTACCGACAGGGGGCTGGCTACACCTTC.

This clonotype was seen more than once but under ten times. The chain employs TRBV11-2 and TRBJ2-1; 7 nucleotides line up with TRBD2. Germline V gene sequence: CDR1 SGHAT, CDR2 FQNNGV. CDR3 length: 16 residues. Trimming took 4 bases from V and 7 from J; bases not matched to a gene: 13. In DNA, the CDR3 is TGTGCCAGCAGCTCCAACGCCCTAGCGGCGCGGAATGAGCAGTTCTTC. This codes for CASSSNALAARNEQFF.

The chain employs TRBV12-3 or TRBV12-4 and TRBJ1-4, with 10 positions matching TRBD1. V trimming: 3 bases; J trimming: 8 bases; junction bases outside the gene matches: 3. The CDR3 totals 14 residues. Here the CDR3 reads CASSFPGQGEKLFF. The CDR3 DNA follows: TGTGCCAGCAGTTTCCCGGGACAGGGGGAAAAACTGTTTTTT.

Comment on this clonotype: Being one base from a much bigger clone, this may be a read error. The V gene is TRBV19, the J gene TRBJ2-2; no definite D call. The CDR3 is made up of 16 amino acids. Trimming pared 5 bases from V and 2 bases from J, leaving 15 bases between. Per the germline V gene, CDR1 is LNHDA and CDR2 is SQIVND (reference sequence). This chain's CDR3 is CASSAFSGSNTGELFF. The CDR3 bases are TGTGCCAGTAGTGCCTTCTCCGGGTCAAACACCGGGGAGCTGTTTTTT.